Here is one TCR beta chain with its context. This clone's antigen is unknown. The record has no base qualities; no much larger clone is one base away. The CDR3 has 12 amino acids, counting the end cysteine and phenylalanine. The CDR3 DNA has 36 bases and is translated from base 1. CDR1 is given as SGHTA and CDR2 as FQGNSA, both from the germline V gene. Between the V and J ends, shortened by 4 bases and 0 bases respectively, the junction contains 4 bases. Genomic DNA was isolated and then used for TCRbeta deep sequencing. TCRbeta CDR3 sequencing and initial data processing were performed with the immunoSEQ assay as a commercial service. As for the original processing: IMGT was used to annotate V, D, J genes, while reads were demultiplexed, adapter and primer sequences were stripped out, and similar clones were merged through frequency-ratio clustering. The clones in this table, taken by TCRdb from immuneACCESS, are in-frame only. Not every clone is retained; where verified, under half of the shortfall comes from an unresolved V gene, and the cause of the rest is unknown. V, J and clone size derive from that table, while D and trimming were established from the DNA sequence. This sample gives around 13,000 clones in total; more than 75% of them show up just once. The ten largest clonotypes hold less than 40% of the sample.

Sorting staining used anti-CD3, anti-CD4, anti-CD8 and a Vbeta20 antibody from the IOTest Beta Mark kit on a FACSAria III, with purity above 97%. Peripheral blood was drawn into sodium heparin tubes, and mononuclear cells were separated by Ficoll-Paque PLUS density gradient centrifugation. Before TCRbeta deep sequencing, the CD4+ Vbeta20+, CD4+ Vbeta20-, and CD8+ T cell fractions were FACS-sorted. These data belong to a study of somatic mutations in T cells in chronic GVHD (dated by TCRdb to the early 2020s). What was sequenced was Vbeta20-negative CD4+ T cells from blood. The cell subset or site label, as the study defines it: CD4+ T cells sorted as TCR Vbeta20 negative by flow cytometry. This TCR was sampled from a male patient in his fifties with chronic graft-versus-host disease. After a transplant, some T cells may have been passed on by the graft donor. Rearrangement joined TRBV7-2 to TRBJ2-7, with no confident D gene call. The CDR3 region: CASSSYSYEQYF. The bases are TGTGCCAGCAGCTCGTACTCCTACGAGCAGTACTTC. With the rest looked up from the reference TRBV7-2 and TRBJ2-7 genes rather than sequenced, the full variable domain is GAGVSQSPSNKVTEKGKDVELRCDPISGHTALYWYRQSLGQGLEFLIYFQGNSAPDKSGLPSDRFSAERTGGSVSTLTIQRTQQEDSAVYLCASSSYSYEQYFGPGTRLTVT.